The 12 T cell receptor beta chains below were found in one sample sequenced in a study of T cells expressing NK-cell markers. TCRdb reanalyzed the 5' RACE reads, giving one entry per CDR3 protein sequence and no DNA. The table lists 500,000 to 700,000 distinct CDR3 sequences. The sample comprised blood T cells: a sorted CD56 or NKG2C T cell subset, CD4+ or CD8+ T cells, or bulk PBMC T cells (not recorded which). The receptors were sampled from a man aged 18 to 30 in good health.

V usage is TRBV12-3 or TRBV12-4 and J usage is TRBJ2-5; TCRdb proposes TRBD1, but this gene call is untestable without DNA. This CDR3 contains 16 residues. The CDR3 loop is CASRNSGTGDLKTQYF.

V is TRBV2 and J is TRBJ1-5; the D gene TCRdb calls, TRBD1, cannot be checked with no DNA. CDR1 and CDR2 from the germline V gene are SNHLY and FYNNEI. This CDR3 has 15 residues. The CDR3 protein is CASSVRTVANQPQHF.

J is TRBJ2-3 and V is TRBV4-3; there is no DNA to check the TCRdb D call of TRBD2. This CDR3 region has 17 residues. Germline CDR1 reads LGHNA; CDR2 reads YSLEER. The CDR3 loop reads CASSQDRLAARTDTQYF.

This chain joins TRBV20-1 and TRBJ1-1. Looked up from germline, CDR1 is DFQATT and CDR2 is SNEGSKA (reference sequence). This CDR3 contains 11 residues. This CDR3 is CSVALYTEAFF.

The J gene is TRBJ2-3, the V gene TRBV10-2; TCRdb outputs TRBD1, but without DNA this stays unchecked. This CDR3 contains 13 residues. Per germline, CDR1 WSHSY and CDR2 SAAADI. This chain's CDR3 is CANRDGYTDTQYF.

The V and J genes are TRBV12-3 or TRBV12-4 and TRBJ2-7; TCRdb outputs TRBD1, but without DNA this stays unchecked. CDR3 size: 15 residues. CDR3 sequence: CASSSHRVPSYEQYF.

The chain links TRBV10-3 to TRBJ2-5; checking the TCRdb D call of TRBD2 is not possible without DNA. Germline CDR1 reads ENHRY; CDR2 reads SYGVKD. This CDR3 comprises 13 residues. This CDR3 is CAIGGTAPQTQYF.

The V and J genes are TRBV10-3 and TRBJ2-1; TCRdb selects TRBD1, and the lack of DNA leaves this call unchecked. The CDR3 spans 15 residues. Germline V gene sequence: CDR1 ENHRY, CDR2 SYGVKD. This CDR3 is CAISASSARYNEQFF.

The chain links TRBV14 to TRBJ2-7. The CDR3 has 15 amino acids. The germline gives CDR1 SGHDN, CDR2 FVKESK. The CDR3 spells CASSQGPGATYEQYF.

The rearrangement uses TRBV29-1 and TRBJ2-1; the TCRdb call, TRBD1, lacks DNA for checking. CDR1 and CDR2 from the germline V gene are SQVTM and ANQGSEA. The CDR3 runs 14 residues. This CDR3 reads CSVGWTGMGYEQFF.

The J gene is TRBJ2-1, the V gene TRBV18. The germline CDR1 and CDR2 sequences are KGHSH and LQKENI. The length of the CDR3 is 14 residues. The CDR3 here is CASSPPGVRNEQFF.

The chain joins TRBV7-2 to TRBJ2-7; TCRdb indicates TRBD1, and absent DNA this call remains unverified. This CDR3 has 16 residues. Germline CDR1 is SGHTA and CDR2 is FQGNSA. Here the CDR3 reads CASSYQTDRLPYEQYF.